The sample holds one count of the clone carrying this TCR beta chain. This record belongs to a study of blood T cell repertoires in COVID-19. Assay used: immunoSEQ multiplex PCR; TCRdb lists only in-frame clones, some missing. The sample has 250,000 to 300,000 clones; over 75% are singletons. Germline loops: CDR1 LNHNV, CDR2 YYDKDF (reference sequence). J gave up 7 bases and V 8 bases, and 10 bases lay outside the gene matches. The CDR3 has 14 residues. Donors in Cohort 3 counted as recovered after two negative PCRs, clearance, or symptom resolution. Sample: PBMCs or T cells enriched from blood (not recorded which). The chain links TRBV15 to TRBJ1-5; TRBD1 aligns across 8 bases. This TCR came from a man aged 18 to 29 who had recovered from COVID-19. CDR3 protein: CATRHQGAQQPQHF. CDR3 DNA: TGTGCCACCCGGCACCAGGGGGCACAACAGCCCCAGCATTTT.